A selection of T cell receptor beta chains follows, all from one sample in a study of vaccination and CD4 T cells after COVID-19. TCRdb passed the PCR reads through MiXCR, listing each CDR3 protein once. The sample contains around 18,000 distinct CDR3 sequences, just over 50% of which appear only once. Their antigen targets remain unknown. The specimen was CD4+ T cells from blood, cultured in vitro, collected about 7 months after SARS-CoV-2 vaccination. These receptors all stem from a human donor who had recovered from COVID-19. The CDR3 runs from the conserved cysteine through the conserved F or W. The order of the fields is V gene, D gene, J gene, clone size, CDR3 DNA, CDR3 protein. D genes are given only for firm matches. Clone size is not always given. Where it is, it says once, few, many or a class for expanded clones.

TRBV27	NA	TRBJ1-5	few	TGTGCCAGCAGTCCAGAGGGGGGGGTAATCCCCCAGCATTTT	CASSPEGGVIPQHF
TRBV6-5	NA	TRBJ2-1	medium-sized	TGTGCCAGCAGTTTAGTGCAAGGTAGCGGCAATGAGCAGTTCTTC	CASSLVQGSGNEQFF
TRBV19	TRBD1	TRBJ1-2	NA	TGTGCCAGTAATAATTGGGACAGGGATCTCTATGGCTACACCTTC	CASNNWDRDLYGYTF
TRBV20-1	NA	TRBJ2-2	NA	TGCAGTGCTAGAGGGATAGGGAACACCGGGGAGCTGTTTTTT	CSARGIGNTGELFF
TRBV11-2	NA	TRBJ1-5	few	TGTGCCAGCAGCCCCTCCTCGGGTTTCGGTCAGCCCCAGCATTTT	CASSPSSGFGQPQHF
TRBV6-4	NA	TRBJ2-7	NA	TGTGCCAGCAGTGGCTCGAAATCTGCTGGGGCTTCCTCCTACGAGCAGTACTTC	CASSGSKSAGASSYEQYF
TRBV20-1	TRBD1	TRBJ2-3	NA	TGCAGTGCGCCGAGGACAGGGAACACAGATACGCAGTATTTT	CSAPRTGNTDTQYF
TRBV7-8	TRBD1	TRBJ2-4	once	TGTGCCAGCAGCCCTGGGGACAGCTTAAACATTCAGTACTTC	CASSPGDSLNIQYF
TRBV25-1	TRBD2	TRBJ2-5	NA	TGTGCCAGCAGTGTGGCGGGAGGCCAAGAGACCCAGTACTTC	CASSVAGGQETQYF
TRBV19	NA	TRBJ2-2	NA	TGTGCCAGTAGTATCTCGATAGCATCGGGCGGGGAGCTGTTTTTT	CASSISIASGGELFF
TRBV7-3	NA	TRBJ2-2	NA	TGTGCCAGCAGCTTAAGGTCCGGACCCTCGGTCGGGGAGCTGTTTTTT	CASSLRSGPSVGELFF
TRBV20-1	NA	TRBJ1-2	NA	TGCAGTGCTGTACCGGGCCCAAGTTTTAACTATGGCTACACCTTC	CSAVPGPSFNYGYTF
TRBV24-1	NA	TRBJ2-1	NA	TGTGCCACCAGTGAAGGAGGGGCACAATACAATGAGCAGTTCTTC	CATSEGGAQYNEQFF
TRBV20-1	NA	TRBJ2-2	NA	TGCAGTGCTAGAGCCCGAGCCACCGGGGAGCTGTTTTTT	CSARARATGELFF
TRBV7-9	TRBD1	TRBJ1-2	NA	TGTGCCAGCAGCTTAAACAGGGGGGGCTACACCTTC	CASSLNRGGYTF
TRBV4-1	TRBD2	TRBJ2-7	large	TGCGCCAGCAGACCCGGACTAGCGGGACGGAACGAGCAGTACTTC	CASRPGLAGRNEQYF
TRBV20-1	TRBD1	TRBJ2-2	NA	TGCAGTGCTAGACCCTGGGACAGGGGGCGTCCCGGGGAGCTGTTTTTT	CSARPWDRGRPGELFF
TRBV20-1	TRBD1	TRBJ2-1	NA	TGCAGTGCTGTGGGACAGGGAAACTACAATGAGCAGTTCTTC	CSAVGQGNYNEQFF
TRBV20-1	TRBD2	TRBJ2-5	once	TGCAGTGCTAGAGTTCGACTAGCGGAGGTTCGGACCCAGTACTTC	CSARVRLAEVRTQYF
TRBV6-5	NA	TRBJ1-6	NA	TGTGCCAGCAGTTCCCTGCCGATGGGGGGCCTCTCACCCCTCCACTTT	CASSSLPMGGLSPLHF
TRBV27	TRBD1	TRBJ1-2	few	TGTGCCAGCAGTCACGGACAGGGGGATGGCTACACCTTC	CASSHGQGDGYTF
TRBV7-9	NA	TRBJ2-7	NA	TGTGCCAGCAGCTTAGTTATGGGAGGCGAGCAGTACTTC	CASSLVMGGEQYF
TRBV7-9	NA	TRBJ1-2	NA	TGTGCCAGCAGCTTAGAGGGCCATGGCTACACCTTC	CASSLEGHGYTF
TRBV19	TRBD1	TRBJ1-2	few	TGTGCCAGTAGTATAACAGGGGGCGCAGGTGGCTACACCTTC	CASSITGGAGGYTF
TRBV11-1	NA	TRBJ1-5	NA	TGTGCCAGCAGCCAAAAGGGGGGGGTACAGCCCCAGCATTTT	CASSQKGGVQPQHF
TRBV10-3	NA	TRBJ2-1	NA	TGTGCCATCAGGGTTAACGAGAATGAGCAGTTCTTC	CAIRVNENEQFF
TRBV19	NA	TRBJ1-2	NA	TGTGCCAGTAGTATAGGGGGAGAAGTATATGGCTACACCTTC	CASSIGGEVYGYTF
TRBV20-1	TRBD1	TRBJ1-4	few	TGCAGTGCTTCCGGGACAGGGGGTCAGAAACTGTTTTTT	CSASGTGGQKLFF
TRBV7-2	TRBD1	TRBJ1-2	few	TGTGCCAGCAGCCCGACAGGGGGTGGCTACACCTTC	CASSPTGGGYTF
TRBV20-1	NA	TRBJ2-6	NA	TGCAGTGCAGCAGGGACCGTAGGCTCTGGGGCCAACGTCCTGACTTTC	CSAAGTVGSGANVLTF
TRBV7-2	TRBD1	TRBJ2-7	NA	TGTGCCAGCAGCTCAGCAACCGGGACAGGGATTTCCTACGAGCAGTACTTC	CASSSATGTGISYEQYF
TRBV18	NA	TRBJ1-2	NA	TGTGCCAGCTCCCCTACGGGAGGGAGCGATGGCTACACCTTC	CASSPTGGSDGYTF
TRBV6-5	TRBD1	TRBJ1-6	NA	TGTGCCAGCAGTTACTCTCCGACAGGGCTTAATAATTCACCCCTCCACTTT	CASSYSPTGLNNSPLHF
TRBV7-9	TRBD2	TRBJ2-5	few	TGTGCCAGCAGCGCCAGACTAGCCGGCACGTGGGAGACCCAGTACTTC	CASSARLAGTWETQYF
TRBV7-9	TRBD2	TRBJ2-2	NA	TGTGCCAGCAGCTTGGGAACTAGCGGGCACACCGGGGAGCTGTTTTTT	CASSLGTSGHTGELFF
TRBV6-6	NA	TRBJ1-1	NA	TGTGCCAGCAGTTACGACAGGACAGTGAACACTGAAGCTTTCTTT	CASSYDRTVNTEAFF
TRBV20-1	NA	TRBJ2-3	NA	TGCAGTGCTCCCAGGGGACCACTTGTGGCTCGAGATACGCAGTATTTT	CSAPRGPLVARDTQYF
TRBV20-1	NA	TRBJ1-1	NA	TGCAGTGCTAGAGAGACGGACGGGTGGTTGTTAGCTTTCTTT	CSARETDGWLLAFF
TRBV4-3	NA	TRBJ1-1	NA	TGCGCCAGCAGCCAAGGGAGGGAACTTGAAGCTTTCTTT	CASSQGRELEAFF
TRBV6-2/TRBV6-3	TRBD1	TRBJ2-7	NA	TGTGCCAGCAGCTTTGGTAAGGACAGGGCCGGGAACGAGCAGTACTTC	CASSFGKDRAGNEQYF
TRBV19	NA	TRBJ2-5	NA	TGTGCCAGTAGTATAGCGGAGACCCAGTACTTC	CASSIAETQYF
TRBV6-5	NA	TRBJ2-3	few	TGTGCCAGCAGTTATTACCGTACTAGTTATGGTGCAGATACGCAGTATTTT	CASSYYRTSYGADTQYF
TRBV20-1	TRBD2	TRBJ2-7	NA	TGCAGTGCGGCCCCCGGGACTAGCGACGCCTACGAGCAGTACTTC	CSAAPGTSDAYEQYF
TRBV6-1	NA	TRBJ2-3	NA	TGTGCCAGCAGTGAAGAGAGGGGGGGCACAGATACGCAGTATTTT	CASSEERGGTDTQYF
TRBV2	TRBD2	TRBJ2-7	NA	TGTGCCAACACAATAGCGGGAGTAGGCTACGAGCAGTACTTC	CANTIAGVGYEQYF
TRBV6-5	NA	TRBJ1-6	NA	TGTGCCAGCAGTTATCAATCAACAGGGACTAATTCACCCCTCCACTTT	CASSYQSTGTNSPLHF
TRBV27	NA	TRBJ2-1	few	TGTGCCACCGCGCGGGGCGAGCAGTTCTTC	CATARGEQFF
TRBV20-1	TRBD1	TRBJ1-5	few	TGCAGTGCTAGTGAGACAGGGTTCGTTAATCAGCCCCAGCATTTT	CSASETGFVNQPQHF
TRBV11-3	NA	TRBJ1-1	NA	TGTGCCAGCAGCTTAATGGGTCGGAGGGGCACTGAAGCTTTCTTT	CASSLMGRRGTEAFF
TRBV7-8	TRBD1	TRBJ1-6	NA	TGTGCCAGCAGCTTACTACGCCGACAGGGGGCGCCTGATTCACCCCTCCACTTT	CASSLLRRQGAPDSPLHF